The sequence of this T cell receptor (beta chain) was determined in a study of CD8 T cells in ankylosing spondylitis. Study-level findings and limits: Significantly higher representation of disease-linked clones was reported for matched ankylosing spondylitis synovial fluid. Clones that were linked to disease were CD8+ and were relatively rare in peripheral blood. In the blood and synovial fluid of reactive arthritis, some motif variants had been previously reported. Ankylosing spondylitis blood appeared to be characterized by a TCR beta motif of eight highly homologous variants.

Note on this clonotype: The antigen is undetermined.

Libraries of TCR beta came from quantitative 5'-RACE with molecular barcodes. From the 5' RACE reads, TCRdb called clonotypes with MiXCR, one entry per CDR3 protein. The table records more than 650,000 distinct CDR3 sequences, 10% to 15% of them present only once. V was pared by 3 bases and J by 6 bases, with 10 bases of the junction left unmatched. The CDR3 contains 16 residues. Germline lookup yields CDR1 SGHTA and CDR2 FQGNSA. The sequence was collected from a male donor with ankylosing spondylitis. The sample comprised blood, either unsorted or a sorted T cell fraction (not recorded which). V gene TRBV7-2 combines with J gene TRBJ2-3; 9 bases are a match to TRBD1. The CDR3, as DNA: TGTGCCAGCAGCTTCGGGTCCGGGACAGGGTGGGATACGCAGTATTTT. Its translation is CASSFGSGTGWDTQYF.